A single sample is the source of the 11 T cell receptor beta chains below, sequenced in a study of blood T cell repertoires in COVID-19. Assay: immunoSEQ multiplex PCR; the TCRdb copy retains only in-frame clones and omits some. The table lists some 430,000 clones, around 90% of them singletons, with 0.55% to 0.75% in the top ten. Sequencing used PBMCs or T cells enriched from blood (not recorded which). These TCRs come from a man aged 18 to 35 who had recovered from COVID-19.

CDR3 sequence (DNA): TGTGCCAGCATGAGGGGGCCCGGGGCAGATACGCAGTATTTT. Translation: CASMRGPGADTQYF. This chain uses TRBV6-5 with TRBJ2-3; TRBD1 aligns across 7 bases. Per the germline V gene, CDR1 is MNHEY and CDR2 is SVGAGI. V lost 7 bases, J lost 4 bases, and 8 bases stayed unmatched. This CDR3 comprises 14 residues.

The V and J genes are TRBV10-3 and TRBJ2-1; 7 nucleotides agree with TRBD1. V lost 6 bases and J lost 2; bases outside the gene matches: 7. The germline gives CDR1 ENHRY, CDR2 SYGVKD. CDR3 length: 15 residues. The CDR3 nucleotides are TGTGCCATCAGCCCACCCAGGGGGACCTACAATGAGCAGTTCTTC. Its translation: CAISPPRGTYNEQFF.

CDR3 residues: CASSLVGGGYTF. The CDR3 DNA follows: TGTGCCAGCAGTTTAGTGGGGGGTGGCTACACCTTC. This chain connects TRBV28 to TRBJ1-2, with D possibly matching TRBD1 (5 bases). CDR1 and CDR2 from the germline V gene are MDHEN and SYDVKM. Trimming pared 2 bases from V and 7 bases from J, leaving 8 bases between. This CDR3 has 12 amino acids.

In this sample, this clone turned up many times. The genes are TRBV9 and TRBJ1-1; D is ambiguous. This CDR3 region has 13 residues. V was clipped by 2 bases and J by 5 bases, with 10 bases between them. Looked up from germline, CDR1 is SGDLS and CDR2 is YYNGEE. The CDR3 loop is CASSVVTGTEAFF. CDR3 coding DNA: TGTGCCAGCAGCGTCGTGACGGGGACTGAAGCTTTCTTT.

This rearrangement joins TRBV15 to TRBJ2-7; D possibly corresponds to TRBD2 (5 bases). The CDR3 is 16 amino acids. Germline V gene sequence: CDR1 LNHNV, CDR2 YYDKDF (reference sequence). V lost 5 bases to trimming and J lost 0 bases, with 17 bases between them. The DNA of the CDR3 is TGTGCCACCAGCCCCGGGGAACTAACAGTCTCCTACGAGCAGTACTTC. Its protein is CATSPGELTVSYEQYF. Together with reference TRBV15 and TRBJ2-7, the CDR3 gives the full variable domain: DAMVIQNPRYQVTQFGKPVTLSCSQTLNHNVMYWYQQKSSQAPKLLFHYYDKDFNNEADTPDNFQSRRPNTSFCFLDIRSPGLGDTAMYLCATSPGELTVSYEQYFGPGTRLTVT.

This clone occurred once. This chain joins TRBV27 and TRBJ1-4; TRBD1 is a possible D gene (5 bases). The V gene's germline CDR1 is MNHEY and CDR2 SMNVEV (reference sequence). V lost 8 bases and J lost 8, with 18 bases in between. The CDR3 extends over 14 amino acids. The CDR3 nucleotides read TGTGCCAGCGCCGTCGACAGTTTAGGGGAAAAACTGTTTTTT. Its translation: CASAVDSLGEKLFF.

V usage is TRBV30 and J usage is TRBJ1-2, with D perhaps matching TRBD1 (5 bases). Trimming left V 7 bases short and J 1 base short, with 13 bases between. Germline V lookup: CDR1 GTSNPN, CDR2 SVGIG (reference sequence). This CDR3 is built from 13 residues. The CDR3 is CASLTANNYGYTF. CDR3 bases: TGTGCCTCCTTGACAGCAAATAACTATGGCTACACCTTC.

The V gene is TRBV27, the J gene TRBJ2-7; possible D gene TRBD2, 6 bases. CDR1 is MNHEY and CDR2 is SMNVEV in the germline V gene (reference sequence). Trimming left V 6 bases short and J 3 bases short, with 24 bases between. The CDR3 has 17 residues. The CDR3 DNA reads as TGTGCCAGCAGCTGGAACCTTATCGTTTCGGGGGACTACGAGCAGTACTTC. This sequence encodes CASSWNLIVSGDYEQYF.

The V and J genes are TRBV19 and TRBJ1-2; TRBD1 agrees at 10 bases. The CDR3 consists of 15 residues. Germline CDR1 and CDR2: LNHDA and SQIVND (reference sequence). With 10 bases clipped from V and 3 bases from J, the junction kept 11 bases outside the gene matches. In DNA form, the CDR3 reads TGTGCCACCCTCCATCCGGGACAGGGGCACTATGGCTACACCTTC. The encoded protein is CATLHPGQGHYGYTF.

The chain employs TRBV19 and TRBJ1-6; TRBD1 agrees at 9 bases. Germline loops: CDR1 LNHDA, CDR2 SQIVND (reference sequence). V lost 2 bases and J lost 1; bases outside the gene matches: 6. The CDR3 totals 18 residues. This chain's CDR3 is CASSITGGASSYNSPLHF. CDR3 bases: TGTGCCAGTAGTATAACAGGGGGCGCGTCTTCCTATAATTCACCCCTCCACTTT.

The chain is built from TRBV28 and TRBJ1-1; D uncertain. This CDR3 comprises 15 residues. The ends were cut back, 0 bases at V and 5 bases at J, with 13 bases in the middle. The V gene's germline CDR1 is MDHEN and CDR2 SYDVKM. CDR3 DNA: TGTGCCAGCAGTTTATGGGGAGGGAGTGAGACTGAAGCTTTCTTT. Translating it yields CASSLWGGSETEAFF.